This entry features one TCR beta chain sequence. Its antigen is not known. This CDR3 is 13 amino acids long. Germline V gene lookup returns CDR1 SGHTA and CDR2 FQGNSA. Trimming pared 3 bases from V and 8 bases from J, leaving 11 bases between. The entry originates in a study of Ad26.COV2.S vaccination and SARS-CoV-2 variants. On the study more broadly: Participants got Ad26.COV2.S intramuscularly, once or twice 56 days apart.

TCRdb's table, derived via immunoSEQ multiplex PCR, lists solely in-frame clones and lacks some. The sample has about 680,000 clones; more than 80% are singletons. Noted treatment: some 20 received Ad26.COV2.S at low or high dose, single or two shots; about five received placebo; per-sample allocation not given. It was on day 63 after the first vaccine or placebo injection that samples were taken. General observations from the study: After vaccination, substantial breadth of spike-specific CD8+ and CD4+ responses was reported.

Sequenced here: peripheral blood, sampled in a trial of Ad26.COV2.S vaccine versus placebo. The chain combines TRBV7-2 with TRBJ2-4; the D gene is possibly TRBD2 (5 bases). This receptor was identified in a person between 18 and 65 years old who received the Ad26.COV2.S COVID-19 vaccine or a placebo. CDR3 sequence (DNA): TGTGCCAGCAGCTTTGGCTGGGGAGACATTCAGTACTTC. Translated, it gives CASSFGWGDIQYF.